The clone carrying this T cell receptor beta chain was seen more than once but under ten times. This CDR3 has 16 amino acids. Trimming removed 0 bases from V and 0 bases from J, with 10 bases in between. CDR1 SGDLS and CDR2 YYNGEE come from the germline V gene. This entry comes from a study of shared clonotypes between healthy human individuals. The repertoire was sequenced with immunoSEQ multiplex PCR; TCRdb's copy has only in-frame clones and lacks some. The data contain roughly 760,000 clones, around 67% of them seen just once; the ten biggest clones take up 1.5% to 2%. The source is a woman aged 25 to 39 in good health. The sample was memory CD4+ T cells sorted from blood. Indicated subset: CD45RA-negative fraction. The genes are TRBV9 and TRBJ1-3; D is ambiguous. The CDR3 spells CASSVGASDSGNTIYF. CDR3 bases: TGTGCCAGCAGCGTAGGGGCGTCGGACTCTGGAAACACCATATATTTT.